A selection of T cell receptor beta chains follows, all from one sample in a study of response to subunit inactivated influenza vaccine. Each CDR3 protein gets one entry after TCRdb re-called the RT-PCR reads with MiXCR. In the table there are fewer than 700,000 distinct CDR3 sequences, 10% to 15% of which are singletons. Material: PBMCs from blood, obtained 35 to 45 days after vaccination. These receptors were collected from a man aged 50-60 years who received an inactivated influenza vaccine. CDR3s include the opening cysteine and the closing phenylalanine or tryptophan. The order of the fields is J gene, clone size, D gene, V gene, CDR3 DNA, CDR3 protein. A D gene is named only where the DNA matches it firmly. Size is omitted from some rows. Given values are once, few, many or a class for expanded clones.

J gene: TRBJ2-1; clone size: few; D gene: .; V gene: TRBV5-1; CDR3 DNA: TGCGCCAGCAGCTTGGGGTTAGGCTCCTACAATGAGCAGTTCTTC; CDR3 protein: CASSLGLGSYNEQFF
J gene: TRBJ2-1; clone size: .; D gene: .; V gene: TRBV5-1; CDR3 DNA: TGCGCCAGCAGCTTTATTTCTAGCTCCTACAATGAGCAGTTCTTC; CDR3 protein: CASSFISSSYNEQFF
J gene: TRBJ2-1; clone size: .; D gene: .; V gene: TRBV7-9; CDR3 DNA: TGTGCCAGCAGCACACCGGGACTCCTGGGGAATGAGCAGTTCTTC; CDR3 protein: CASSTPGLLGNEQFF
J gene: TRBJ1-1; clone size: many; D gene: .; V gene: TRBV11-2; CDR3 DNA: TGTGCCAGCAGCCCTGTGATGAACACTGAAGCTTTCTTT; CDR3 protein: CASSPVMNTEAFF
J gene: TRBJ1-1; clone size: .; D gene: .; V gene: TRBV6-1; CDR3 DNA: TGTGCCAGCAGTCCCCGGCTCGTGAACACTGAAGCTTTCTTT; CDR3 protein: CASSPRLVNTEAFF
J gene: TRBJ1-2; clone size: few; D gene: .; V gene: TRBV12-3/TRBV12-4; CDR3 DNA: TGTGCCAGCAGTTTAGGGACTCACTATGGCTACACCTTC; CDR3 protein: CASSLGTHYGYTF
J gene: TRBJ2-4; clone size: .; D gene: TRBD1; V gene: TRBV7-2; CDR3 DNA: TGTGCCAGCAGCTCGGATGGACAGGGGCAAAACATTCAGTACTTC; CDR3 protein: CASSSDGQGQNIQYF
J gene: TRBJ2-7; clone size: few; D gene: .; V gene: TRBV7-9; CDR3 DNA: TGTGCCAGCAGCCCTAATATCAGGGCCTACGAGCAGTACTTC; CDR3 protein: CASSPNIRAYEQYF
J gene: TRBJ2-7; clone size: .; D gene: .; V gene: TRBV12-3/TRBV12-4; CDR3 DNA: TGTGCCAGCAGTTTAGCCCCGGGTTTGGAGCAGTACTTC; CDR3 protein: CASSLAPGLEQYF
J gene: TRBJ1-2; clone size: .; D gene: .; V gene: TRBV30; CDR3 DNA: TGTGCCTGGAGTGTACTGACAGGCGTCTTCGGCTACACCTTC; CDR3 protein: CAWSVLTGVFGYTF
J gene: TRBJ1-2; clone size: few; D gene: .; V gene: TRBV12-3/TRBV12-4; CDR3 DNA: TGTGCCAGCAGACCCCACGGCGGGGGGGCAGGGGGCTACACCTTC; CDR3 protein: CASRPHGGGAGGYTF
J gene: TRBJ1-2; clone size: .; D gene: .; V gene: TRBV2; CDR3 DNA: TGTGCCAGCAACACGGGAGGCTACACCTTC; CDR3 protein: CASNTGGYTF
J gene: TRBJ1-5; clone size: many; D gene: TRBD1; V gene: TRBV20-1; CDR3 DNA: TGCAGTGTCAGCATCAATGAGGACAGGATCAATCAGCCCCAGCATTTT; CDR3 protein: CSVSINEDRINQPQHF
J gene: TRBJ2-2; clone size: once; D gene: TRBD2; V gene: TRBV5-1; CDR3 DNA: TGCGCCAGCAGCACCGGCCGGGGGGGGATTAACACCGGGGAGCTGTTTTTT; CDR3 protein: CASSTGRGGINTGELFF